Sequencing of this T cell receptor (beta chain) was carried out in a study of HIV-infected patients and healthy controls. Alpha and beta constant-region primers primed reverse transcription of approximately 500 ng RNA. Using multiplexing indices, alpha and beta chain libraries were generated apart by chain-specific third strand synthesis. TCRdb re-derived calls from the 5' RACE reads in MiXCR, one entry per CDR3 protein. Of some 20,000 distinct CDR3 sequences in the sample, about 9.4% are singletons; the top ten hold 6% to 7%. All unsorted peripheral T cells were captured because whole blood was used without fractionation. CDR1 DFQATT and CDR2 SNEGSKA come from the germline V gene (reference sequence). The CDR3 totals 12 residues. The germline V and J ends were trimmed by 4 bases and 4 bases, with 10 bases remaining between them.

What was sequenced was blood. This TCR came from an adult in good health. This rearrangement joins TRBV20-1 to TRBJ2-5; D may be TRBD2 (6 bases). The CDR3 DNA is TGCAGTGCTACCGGGAGTTCAGAGACCCAGTACTTC. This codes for CSATGSSETQYF.